This is a list of T cell receptor beta chains from one sample in a study of T-cell reconstitution after alpha-beta-depleted transplantation in children. TCRdb analysed the PCR reads with MiXCR anew, one entry per CDR3 protein. The sample shows a few hundred thousand distinct CDR3 sequences, more than 20% of them seen only once. The source material was PBMCs, sampled before TCRalphabeta/CD19-depleted stem cell transplant. Source of these receptors: a boy in the first two years of life with Wiskott-Aldrich syndrome, due to receive a stem cell transplant. Both conserved end residues are part of each CDR3. The D gene is left open where the match is weak. The listing skips clone size in some rows; elsewhere it reads once, few, many or a size class.

>TRBJ2-6|NA|NA|TRBV5-6
TGTGCCAGCAGCTTGAGACTTCCCTCTGGGGCCAACGTCCTGACTTTC
CASSLRLPSGANVLTF
>TRBJ2-3|few|NA|TRBV7-8
TGTGCCAGCAGCATCATACCGGGCCCCGCAGATACGCAGTATTTT
CASSIIPGPADTQYF
>TRBJ1-1|NA|NA|TRBV18
TGTGCCAGCTCACCAGGACAGAAAACTGAAGCTTTCTTT
CASSPGQKTEAFF
>TRBJ2-1|few|NA|TRBV28
TGTGCCAGCAGTTTATGGAGGGGTAATGAGCAGTTCTTC
CASSLWRGNEQFF
>TRBJ2-5|few|NA|TRBV5-6
TGTGCCAGCAGCCGGCCCGCGGGGGAGACCCAGTACTTC
CASSRPAGETQYF
>TRBJ2-2|few|NA|TRBV20-1
TGCAGTGCTAGAGATCGTCGGGGCGGGAAACTGTTTTTT
CSARDRRGGKLFF
>TRBJ1-1|few|NA|TRBV27
TGTGCCAGCAGTTTACCGGGACTGAACACTGAAGCTTTCTTT
CASSLPGLNTEAFF
>TRBJ2-1|NA|NA|TRBV28
TGTGCCAGCAGTTTATTCGGGGGGCGTGGGCAGTTCTTC
CASSLFGGRGQFF
>TRBJ2-2|NA|TRBD2|TRBV4-1
TGCGCCAGCAGCCTCCAGCGGGAGAGCGGGGAGCTGTTTTTT
CASSLQRESGELFF
>TRBJ2-1|NA|NA|TRBV2
TGTGCCAGCAGTGAAGCGCTTCGTGGCCGTGAGCAGTTCTTC
CASSEALRGREQFF
>TRBJ2-1|NA|TRBD1|TRBV29-1
TGCAGCGTTAACACTCGGACAGGGGGGGTCAATGAGCAGTTCTTC
CSVNTRTGGVNEQFF
>TRBJ2-1|few|TRBD2|TRBV5-1
TGCGCCAGCAGCTTGGTGGGACTAGCGGTAGGGTTGAATGAGCAGTTCTTC
CASSLVGLAVGLNEQFF
>TRBJ2-2|NA|TRBD2|TRBV5-1
TGCGCCAGCAGCTACGGACTAGCGGGTGACACCGGGGAGCTGTTTTTT
CASSYGLAGDTGELFF
>TRBJ1-2|few|NA|TRBV7-2
TGTGCCAGCAGCTTACAGGGGATCGGGGGCTACACCTTC
CASSLQGIGGYTF
>TRBJ2-1|few|TRBD2|TRBV7-2
TGTGCCAGCAGCATTAAACTAGCGCCCACCTACAATGAGCAGTTCTTC
CASSIKLAPTYNEQFF
>TRBJ2-2|NA|NA|TRBV24-1
TGTGCCACCAGTGAGAAGAGGGCCGGGGAGCTGTTTTTT
CATSEKRAGELFF
>TRBJ2-3|few|TRBD1|TRBV7-9
TGTGCCAGCAGCTTCCGGGACAGGAGTACGCAGTATTTT
CASSFRDRSTQYF
>TRBJ1-2|few|NA|TRBV12-3/TRBV12-4
TGTGCCAGCAGTTTTGGGGCGGTTGGCTACACCTTC
CASSFGAVGYTF
>TRBJ2-1|few|NA|TRBV5-1
TGCGCCAGCAGCCTCGGGGGCTCCTACAATGACCAGTTCTTC
CASSLGGSYNDQFF
>TRBJ2-5|NA|NA|TRBV5-1
TGCGCCAGCAGCTTGGCTCAGGGACAAGGGAAGTACTTC
CASSLAQGQGKYF
>TRBJ2-7|NA|TRBD2|TRBV5-1
TGCGCCAGCAGCTTAGGGACTAGCGGGAAAACGTACGAGCAGTACTTC
CASSLGTSGKTYEQYF
>TRBJ1-1|NA|TRBD1|TRBV28
TGTGCCAGCAGTTTAGGGGGACAGACCTTTATGAACACTGAAGCTTTCTTT
CASSLGGQTFMNTEAFF
>TRBJ2-2|NA|NA|TRBV30
TGTGCCTGGAACTTAAACGGGGAGCTGTTTTTT
CAWNLNGELFF
>TRBJ2-7|few|TRBD2|TRBV20-1
TGCAGTGCTTGCCCCGGGACTAGCGGGAGGTTCGAGCAGTACTTC
CSACPGTSGRFEQYF
>TRBJ2-1|few|TRBD2|TRBV7-2
TGTGCCAGCAGCGCAAGACTAGCGGGGTTCTACAATGAGCAGTTCTTC
CASSARLAGFYNEQFF
>TRBJ2-6|few|NA|TRBV5-1
TGCGCCAGCAGCTTAAGGGAGGCGGTGAGCTCTGGGGCCAACGTCCTGACTTTC
CASSLREAVSSGANVLTF
>TRBJ2-1|few|NA|TRBV5-1
TGCGCCAGTGTGGCAGAAGACAATGAGCAGTTCTTC
CASVAEDNEQFF